The 9 T cell receptor beta chains below all came from one sample that was sequenced in a study of blood T cells in healthy people across ages. A second roughly 6 to 11 cycle PCR used barcoded and J-beta primers. TCRdb called the 5' RACE reads again in MiXCR, with one record for every CDR3 protein. The sample includes around 970,000 distinct CDR3 sequences, about 51% seen only once; the top ten take about 21%. The material sequenced was blood. All receptors derive from a woman aged 60-75 years in good health.

The V and J genes are TRBV5-1 and TRBJ2-6; D unresolved. V lost 7 bases and J lost 1, with 3 bases in between. This CDR3 has 12 residues. Germline-derived CDR1 and CDR2 are SGHRS and YFSETQ. The DNA for the CDR3 is TGCGCCAGCGTATCTGGGGCCAACGTCCTGACTTTC. Translated, it gives CASVSGANVLTF.

This chain joins TRBV15 and TRBJ2-4, with TRBD2 matching 8 bases. Germline CDR1 LNHNV, CDR2 YYDKDF (reference sequence). The CDR3 has 16 residues. V gave up 1 base and J gave up 2 bases; unmatched junction bases: 4. CDR3 nucleotide sequence: TGTGCCACCAGCAGAGCCGGGGGGGAACCCAAAAACATTCAGTACTTC. Protein sequence: CATSRAGGEPKNIQYF.

The genes are TRBV6-2 or TRBV6-3 and TRBJ2-1; 11 bases agree with TRBD2. CDR1 is MNHEY and CDR2 is SVGEGT in the germline V gene. This CDR3 has 14 amino acids. Trimming cost V 6 bases and J 5 bases; bases outside gene matches: 3. The CDR3 DNA follows: TGTGCCAGCAGAGCTAGCGGGGGGAACAATGAGCAGTTCTTC. This encodes CASRASGGNNEQFF.

This chain joins TRBV3-1 and TRBJ1-1; D not certain. Germline V gene data show CDR1 as LGHDT and CDR2 as YNNKEL (reference sequence). The CDR3 spans 14 residues. V was clipped by 1 base and J by 0 bases, with 6 bases between them. The DNA of the CDR3 is TGTGCCAGCAGCCAAGGTTGGGTGAACACTGAAGCTTTCTTT. Its protein is CASSQGWVNTEAFF.

This clonotype was observed a handful of times. This chain connects TRBV15 to TRBJ2-7, with D possibly TRBD2 on 7 matching bases. There are 14 residues in the CDR3. Trimming took off 0 bases at V and 4 bases at J, with 10 bases between the two ends. Germline V gives CDR1 LNHNV, CDR2 YYDKDF (reference sequence). The DNA for the CDR3 is TGTGCCACCAGCAGAGACAGGGGAGGGTACGAGCAGTACTTC. Translated, it gives CATSRDRGGYEQYF.

The chain combines TRBV27 with TRBJ2-5; TRBD1 might be the D (5 bases). V lost 4 bases and J lost 5, with 17 bases in between. The CDR3 runs 15 residues. Germline-derived CDR1 and CDR2 are MNHEY and SMNVEV (reference sequence). CDR3 DNA sequence: TGTGCCAGCAGTTCCGTGGGGCATCGGTGGGAGACCCAGTACTTC. This translates into CASSSVGHRWETQYF.

The chain uses TRBV27 and TRBJ2-7, with D tentatively TRBD1 or TRBD2 (5 bases each). Trimming shortened V by 5 bases and J by 1 base, and 12 bases separated the two germline ends. Germline V CDR1 and CDR2: MNHEY, SMNVEV (reference sequence). The CDR3 contains 14 residues. The CDR3 loop is CASSDGTSSYEQYF. The CDR3 region has the DNA TGTGCCAGCAGTGATGGGACCTCGTCCTACGAGCAGTACTTC.

This clonotype was counted between two and nine times. The chain recombines TRBV28 with TRBJ2-4; 9 bases line up with TRBD1. The V segment lost 4 bases and the J segment 6 bases; nucleotides outside the gene matches: 7. CDR3 length: 15 residues. Looked up from germline, CDR1 is MDHEN and CDR2 is SYDVKM. CDR3 region: CASSSMGQGLNIQYF. The CDR3 DNA follows: TGTGCCAGCAGTTCCATGGGACAGGGATTAAACATTCAGTACTTC.

The chain employs TRBV4-1 and TRBJ1-5, with a tentative D call TRBD1 (5 bases). The CDR3 consists of 15 residues. V lost 0 bases and J lost 6, with 12 bases in between. Looked up from germline, CDR1 is MGHRA and CDR2 is YSYEKL. CDR3 loop: CASSQDWAGFQPQHF. The CDR3 coding sequence is TGCGCCAGCAGCCAAGATTGGGCAGGGTTTCAGCCCCAGCATTTT.